Below, 21 T cell receptor beta chains from the same sample are listed, as sequenced in a study of blood T cells in healthy people across ages. Alongside a J-beta primer mix, a sample-barcoded 5' primer served in a second PCR lasting roughly 6 to 11 cycles. MiXCR was run by TCRdb on the 5' RACE reads, yielding one entry per CDR3 protein. The data hold approximately 1,700,000 distinct CDR3 sequences, with about 39% observed a single time. Sequencing input: blood. The receptors stem from a human donor in good health.

J is TRBJ1-2 and V is TRBV4-2; D not certain. The CDR3 loop spans 15 amino acids. Germline V CDR1 and CDR2: LGHNA, YNFKEQ. The V end was cut by 0 bases, the J end by 6 bases, with 14 bases between. CDR3 residues: CASSQETLAKDGYTF. The CDR3 region has the DNA TGTGCCAGCAGCCAAGAGACTCTGGCAAAAGATGGCTACACCTTC.

This chain joins TRBV10-3 and TRBJ1-1; D not resolved. Per germline, CDR1 ENHRY and CDR2 SYGVKD. Trimming took off 5 bases at V and 0 bases at J, with 7 bases between the two ends. CDR3 length: 13 amino acids. This CDR3 is CAISLYLNTEAFF. The CDR3 DNA reads TGTGCCATCAGTCTTTACTTGAACACTGAAGCTTTCTTT.

The V and J genes are TRBV29-1 and TRBJ1-2; D remains unclear. The CDR3 runs to 12 residues. The germline V and J ends were trimmed by 4 bases and 0 bases, with 6 bases remaining between them. Per the germline V gene, CDR1 is SQVTM and CDR2 is ANQGSEA. The CDR3 DNA reads TGCAGCGTTGCTGGGCCTAACTATGGCTACACCTTC. Translated: CSVAGPNYGYTF.

V gene TRBV10-3 combines with J gene TRBJ2-7; D perhaps matches TRBD2 (7 bases). The CDR3 length is 14 residues. In germline, CDR1 is ENHRY, CDR2 SYGVKD. V dropped 8 bases and J dropped 4 bases, with 18 bases sitting between them. The CDR3 DNA reads TGTGCCATCCGGGGGGCCGGGGTAATGTACGAGCAGTACTTC. It encodes CAIRGAGVMYEQYF.

This clonotype was counted at least ten times. This chain uses TRBV27 with TRBJ2-1, with D possibly being TRBD2 (5 bases). V was pared by 3 bases and J by 9 bases, with 15 bases between. The CDR3 consists of 14 residues. The V gene's germline CDR1 is MNHEY and CDR2 SMNVEV (reference sequence). The CDR3 sequence: CASSLNVGRSEQFF. The CDR3 nucleotides read TGTGCCAGCAGTTTGAATGTTGGGAGAAGTGAGCAGTTCTTC.

This clonotype was seen a few times. The chain recombines TRBV12-3 or TRBV12-4 with TRBJ2-4; D gene ambiguous. The CDR3 contains 16 residues. Trimming pared 6 bases from V and 3 bases from J, leaving 18 bases between. CDR3 DNA sequence: TGTGCCAGCAGCCCACGCCTTGAGGAAATCAAAAACATTCAGTACTTC. As protein: CASSPRLEEIKNIQYF.

This clonotype was counted between two and nine times. The chain carries TRBV29-1 and TRBJ1-2; TRBD1 is a possible D gene (6 bases). Germline loops: CDR1 SQVTM, CDR2 ANQGSEA. The CDR3 sequence is 12 residues long. Trimming shortened V by 4 bases and J by 6 bases, and 12 bases separated the two germline ends. The CDR3 DNA reads TGCAGCGTTGCCGGGACACGGAATGGCTACACCTTC. It codes for CSVAGTRNGYTF.

V usage is TRBV12-3 or TRBV12-4 and J usage is TRBJ1-4; a possible D gene is TRBD1 (6 bases). Between the trimmed V and J ends, which lost 7 bases and 4 bases, there was a span of 13 bases. This CDR3 region has 14 residues. The CDR3 nucleotides read TGTGCCAGCACCGGGGGCAGGGATAATGAAAAACTGTTTTTT. Its protein is CASTGGRDNEKLFF.

This sequence joins TRBV20-1 and TRBJ1-5, with 7 positions matching TRBD1. The CDR3 totals 16 residues. Trimming removed 0 bases from V and 5 bases from J; junction bases left unmatched: 10. Per the germline V gene, CDR1 is DFQATT and CDR2 is SNEGSKA (reference sequence). As DNA, the CDR3 is TGCAGTGCTAGAGATAGGAGACAGGGTTATTATCAGCCCCAGCATTTT. Translating it yields CSARDRRQGYYQPQHF.

This clonotype showed up just a few times. The chain couples TRBV20-1 to TRBJ2-7; D is possibly TRBD1 (5 bases). CDR1 DFQATT and CDR2 SNEGSKA come from the germline V gene (reference sequence). This CDR3 has 13 amino acids. V was cut by 3 bases and J by 9 bases, with 18 bases left in between. CDR3 region: CSASPGFSTGQYF. The CDR3 DNA is TGCAGTGCTAGTCCAGGGTTTAGTACGGGGCAGTACTTC.

This clonotype was detected only a few times. The chain carries TRBV15 and TRBJ2-5, with a tentative D call TRBD1 (5 bases). The J call may be incorrect, as the DNA end agrees better with TRBJ2-7. Germline loops: CDR1 LNHNV, CDR2 YYDKDF (reference sequence). The CDR3 extends over 14 amino acids. The CDR3 here is CATSRKSGIYEQYF. The CDR3 nucleotides read TGTGCCACCAGCAGGAAGTCAGGGATTTACGAGCAGTACTTC.

The rearrangement joins TRBV11-1 to TRBJ1-2, with TRBD1 as a possible D gene (6 bases). Trimming cost V 3 bases and J 6 bases, with 14 bases left between them. Germline V gene sequence: CDR1 SGHAT, CDR2 FQDESV (reference sequence). The CDR3 spans 14 residues. CDR3 DNA sequence: TGTGCCAGCAGCTTCAGGGGCCAAGGGGATGGCTACACCTTC. Protein product: CASSFRGQGDGYTF. Based on the CDR3 plus reference TRBV11-1 and TRBJ1-2, the full variable domain is EAEVAQSPRYKITEKSQAVAFWCDPISGHATLYWYRQILGQGPELLVQFQDESVVDDSQLPKDRFSAERLKGVDSTLKIQPAELGDSAMYLCASSFRGQGDGYTFGSGTRLTVV.

The V and J genes are TRBV29-1 and TRBJ2-5, with 7 bases identical to TRBD2. The V and J ends lost 2 bases and 5 bases, in that order; junction bases with no gene match: 11. The CDR3 length is 15 residues. Per the germline V gene, CDR1 is SQVTM and CDR2 is ANQGSEA. The CDR3 region has the DNA TGCAGCGTTGAAAAGGCTCGCGGGAGTTTCGAGACCCAGTACTTC. Its translation is CSVEKARGSFETQYF.

The chain links TRBV6-5 to TRBJ1-2; D is ambiguous. Germline V gene sequence: CDR1 MNHEY, CDR2 SVGAGI. CDR3 size: 15 residues. The V end lost 0 bases, the J end lost 5 bases, and 13 bases lay between the germline ends. The CDR3 sequence is CASSYSEGIWYGYTF. The CDR3 coding sequence is TGTGCCAGCAGTTACTCTGAGGGTATTTGGTATGGCTACACCTTC.

This clonotype came up a few times. This sequence joins TRBV12-3 or TRBV12-4 and TRBJ2-7; weak D call: TRBD2 (6 bases). The CDR3 covers 16 residues. Trimming cost V 5 bases and J 0 bases, with 17 bases left between them. For the CDR3, the DNA is TGTGCCAGCAGTCCGTCGGGACTGACGAGCTCCTACGAGCAGTACTTC. This translates into CASSPSGLTSSYEQYF.

This clonotype was counted once. This chain connects TRBV30 to TRBJ2-7, with no clear D. Trimming took off 3 bases at V and 0 bases at J, with 9 bases between the two ends. Germline V gene sequence: CDR1 GTSNPN, CDR2 SVGIG (reference sequence). The CDR3 contains 13 residues. This CDR3 reads CAWRDASSYEQYF. CDR3 sequence (DNA): TGTGCCTGGAGGGACGCGAGCTCCTACGAGCAGTACTTC.

The rearrangement links TRBV5-1 to TRBJ2-7; D tentatively reads TRBD1 or TRBD2 (5 bases each). The CDR3 has 14 amino acids. CDR1 is SGHRS, CDR2 YFSETQ, per germline. V was shortened by 5 bases and J by 0 bases, with 12 bases between the two germline ends. This CDR3 is CASSWDLSSYEQYF. CDR3 nucleotide sequence: TGCGCCAGCAGTTGGGACCTAAGCTCCTACGAGCAGTACTTC.

This clonotype was seen at least ten times. The genes are TRBV20-1 and TRBJ1-2; 7 bases are shared with TRBD1. Germline CDR1 is DFQATT and CDR2 is SNEGSKA (reference sequence). The CDR3 has 13 amino acids. The trim removed 2 bases at V and 4 bases at J, leaving 4 bases unmatched. In DNA form, the CDR3 reads TGCAGTGCTAGAACCGGGACAGTCTATGGCTACACCTTC. Protein product: CSARTGTVYGYTF.

J is TRBJ1-4 and V is TRBV20-1; D gene ambiguous. This CDR3 comprises 14 residues. Trimming stripped 2 bases from V and 5 bases from J, with 12 bases between. Per the germline V gene, CDR1 is DFQATT and CDR2 is SNEGSKA (reference sequence). The CDR3 here is CSARRDIRNEKLFF. The DNA of the CDR3 is TGCAGTGCTAGAAGGGATATAAGGAATGAAAAACTGTTTTTT.

This clonotype was counted a few times. The rearrangement uses TRBV27 and TRBJ2-3; TRBD1 aligns across 9 bases. The CDR3 loop spans 14 amino acids. The ends lost 8 bases at V and 5 bases at J; junction bases unmatched: 8. Germline V CDR1 and CDR2: MNHEY, SMNVEV (reference sequence). The CDR3 DNA follows: TGTGCCAGCTCCCATCGACAGGGGGGAGATACGCAGTATTTT. Protein product: CASSHRQGGDTQYF.

The gene calls are TRBV6-1 and TRBJ2-5, with 11 bases fitting TRBD2. This CDR3 spans 18 amino acids. V was clipped by 5 bases and J by 5 bases; unmatched bases: 16. From germline, CDR1 is MNHNS and CDR2 SASEGT. The CDR3 region has the DNA TGTGCCAGCAGTCCGCCGGGACTAGCGGTGGTTGGAGGGGAGACCCAGTACTTC. It codes for CASSPPGLAVVGGETQYF.